Below, one TCR beta chain is given with its context. This record belongs to a study of cytomegalovirus exposure and HLA in healthy donors. Researchers ran the PCR with 60 Vbeta and 13 Jbeta primers. Using immunoSEQ multiplex PCR, the repertoire was profiled, and TCRdb retains in-frame clones only, with some absent. The profile shows under 150,000 clones, approximately 83% of them singletons. With V trimmed by 4 bases and J by 6 bases, 9 bases remained unmatched. Germline CDR1 SGHKS, CDR2 YYEKEE (reference sequence). The CDR3 extends over 15 amino acids. The chain recombines TRBV5-5 with TRBJ2-7, with 11 bases that match TRBD1. The sequenced material came from PBMCs. The TCR comes from a male donor in good health and CMV-seronegative. Here the CDR3 reads CASSIRTGGSSEQYF. CDR3 DNA sequence: TGTGCCAGCAGCATCCGGACAGGGGGCTCGAGCGAGCAGTACTTC.